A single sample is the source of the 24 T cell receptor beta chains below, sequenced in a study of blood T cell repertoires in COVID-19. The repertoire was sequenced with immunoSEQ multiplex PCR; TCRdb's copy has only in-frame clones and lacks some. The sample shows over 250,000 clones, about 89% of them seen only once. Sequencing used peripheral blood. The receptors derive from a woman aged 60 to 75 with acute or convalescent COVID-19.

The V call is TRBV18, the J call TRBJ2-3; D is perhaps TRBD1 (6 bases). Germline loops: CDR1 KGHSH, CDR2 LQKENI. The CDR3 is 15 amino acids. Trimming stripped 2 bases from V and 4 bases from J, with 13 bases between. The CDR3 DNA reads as TGTGCCAGCTCACCATCGACAGGACACCCAGATACGCAGTATTTT. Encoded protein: CASSPSTGHPDTQYF.

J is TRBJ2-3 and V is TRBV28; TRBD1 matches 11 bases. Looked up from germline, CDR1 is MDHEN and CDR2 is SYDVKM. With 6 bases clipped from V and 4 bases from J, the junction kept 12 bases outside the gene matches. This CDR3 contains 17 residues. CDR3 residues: CASSYNRGTGGSDTQYF. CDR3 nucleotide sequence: TGTGCCAGCAGCTATAACAGGGGGACAGGGGGGTCAGATACGCAGTATTTT.

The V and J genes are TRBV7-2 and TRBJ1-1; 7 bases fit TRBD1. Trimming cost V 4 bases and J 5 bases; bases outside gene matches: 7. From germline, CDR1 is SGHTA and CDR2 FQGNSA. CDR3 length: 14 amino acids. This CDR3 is CASSSTGWGTEAFF. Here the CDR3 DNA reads TGTGCCAGCAGCTCGACAGGGTGGGGAACTGAAGCTTTCTTT.

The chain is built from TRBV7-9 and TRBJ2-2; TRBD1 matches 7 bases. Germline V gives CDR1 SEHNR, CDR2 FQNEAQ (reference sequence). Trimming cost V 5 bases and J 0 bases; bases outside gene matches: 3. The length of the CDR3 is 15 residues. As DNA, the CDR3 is TGTGCCAGCAGCAGGCAGGGGGCGAACACCGGGGAGCTGTTTTTT. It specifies CASSRQGANTGELFF.

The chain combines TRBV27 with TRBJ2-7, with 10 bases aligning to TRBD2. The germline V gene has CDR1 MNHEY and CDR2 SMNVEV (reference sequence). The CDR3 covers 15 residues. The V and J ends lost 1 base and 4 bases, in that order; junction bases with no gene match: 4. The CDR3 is CASSLLAGGRYEQYF. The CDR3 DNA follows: TGTGCCAGCAGTTTATTAGCGGGGGGACGATACGAGCAGTACTTC.

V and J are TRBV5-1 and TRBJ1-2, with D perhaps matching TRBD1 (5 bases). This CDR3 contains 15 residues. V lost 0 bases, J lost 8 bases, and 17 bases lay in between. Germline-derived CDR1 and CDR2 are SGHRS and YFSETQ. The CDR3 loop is CASSLGPPQGAGYTF. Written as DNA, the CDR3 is TGCGCCAGCAGCTTGGGTCCACCCCAAGGGGCAGGCTACACCTTC.

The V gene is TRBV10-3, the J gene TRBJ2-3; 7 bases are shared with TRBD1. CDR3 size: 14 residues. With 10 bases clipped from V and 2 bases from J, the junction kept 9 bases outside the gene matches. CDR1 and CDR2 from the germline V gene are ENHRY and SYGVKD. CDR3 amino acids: CATRPGTDTDTQYF. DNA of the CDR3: TGTGCCACTCGGCCCGGGACAGACACAGATACGCAGTATTTT.

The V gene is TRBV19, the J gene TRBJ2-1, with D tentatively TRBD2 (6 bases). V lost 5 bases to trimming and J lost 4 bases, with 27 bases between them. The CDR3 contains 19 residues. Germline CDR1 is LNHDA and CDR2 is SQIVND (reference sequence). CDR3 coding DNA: TGTGCCAGTAGTTTTTCGATGGGACTCCAAAACCCTTTGTACAATGAGCAGTTCTTC. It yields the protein CASSFSMGLQNPLYNEQFF.

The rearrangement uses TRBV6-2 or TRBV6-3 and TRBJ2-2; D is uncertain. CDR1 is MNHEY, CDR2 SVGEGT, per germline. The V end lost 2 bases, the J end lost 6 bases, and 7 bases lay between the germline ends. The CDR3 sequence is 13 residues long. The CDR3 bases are TGTGCCAGCAGTTACGGCCCCCCCGGGGAGCTGTTTTTT. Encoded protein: CASSYGPPGELFF.

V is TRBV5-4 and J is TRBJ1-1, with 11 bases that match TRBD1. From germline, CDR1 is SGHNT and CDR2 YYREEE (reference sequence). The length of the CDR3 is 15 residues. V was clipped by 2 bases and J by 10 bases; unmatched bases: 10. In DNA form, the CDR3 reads TGTGCCAGCAGCTTCCGGGACAGGGGGGAGAGTGGAGCTTTCTTT. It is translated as CASSFRDRGESGAFF.

Here the CDR3 DNA reads TGTGCCAGCAGCCACGGGGGAGGGGAGCTGTTTTTT. Amino acid sequence: CASSHGGGELFF. The V gene is TRBV5-4, the J gene TRBJ2-2, with a tentative D call TRBD2 (6 bases). The CDR3 extends over 12 amino acids. V gave up 4 bases and J gave up 8 bases, with 9 bases separating them. CDR1 SGHNT and CDR2 YYREEE come from the germline V gene (reference sequence).

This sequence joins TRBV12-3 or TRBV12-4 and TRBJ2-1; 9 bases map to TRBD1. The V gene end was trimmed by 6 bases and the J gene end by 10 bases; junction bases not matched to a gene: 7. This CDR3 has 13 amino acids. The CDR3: CASRPTGGAEQFF. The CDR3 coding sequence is TGTGCCAGCAGACCCACAGGGGGCGCGGAGCAGTTCTTC.

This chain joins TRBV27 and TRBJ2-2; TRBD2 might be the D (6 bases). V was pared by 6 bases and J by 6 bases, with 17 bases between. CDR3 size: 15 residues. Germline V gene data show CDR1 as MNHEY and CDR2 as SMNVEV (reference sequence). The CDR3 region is CASRAGTEGAGELFF. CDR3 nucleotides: TGTGCCAGCAGGGCAGGGACGGAGGGAGCCGGGGAGCTGTTTTTT.

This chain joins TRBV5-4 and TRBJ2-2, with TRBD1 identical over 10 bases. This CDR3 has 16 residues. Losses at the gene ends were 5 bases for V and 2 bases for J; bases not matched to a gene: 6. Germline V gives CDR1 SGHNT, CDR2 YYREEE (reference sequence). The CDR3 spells CASSFRDRGNTGELFF. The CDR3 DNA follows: TGTGCCAGCAGTTTCCGGGACAGGGGTAACACCGGGGAGCTGTTTTTT.

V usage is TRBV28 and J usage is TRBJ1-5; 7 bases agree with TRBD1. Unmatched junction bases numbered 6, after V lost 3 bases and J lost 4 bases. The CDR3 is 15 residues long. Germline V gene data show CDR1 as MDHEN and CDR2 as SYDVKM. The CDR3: CASSFVGQVNQPQHF. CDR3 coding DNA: TGTGCCAGCAGTTTCGTCGGACAGGTTAATCAGCCCCAGCATTTT.

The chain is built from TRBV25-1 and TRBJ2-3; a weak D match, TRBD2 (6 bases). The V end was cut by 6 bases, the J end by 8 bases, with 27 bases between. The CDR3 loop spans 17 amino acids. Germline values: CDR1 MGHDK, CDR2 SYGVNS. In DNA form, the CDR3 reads TGTGCCAGCAGGGAAGGTGGGGGTGAAGGCGGGGTGATTACGCAGTATTTT. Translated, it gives CASREGGGEGGVITQYF.

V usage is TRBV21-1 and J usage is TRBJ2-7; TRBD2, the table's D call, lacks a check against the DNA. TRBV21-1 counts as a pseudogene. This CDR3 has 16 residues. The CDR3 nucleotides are TGTGCCAGCAGCCTCATGGGGAGGCCCTCCTCCTACGAGCAGTACTTC. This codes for CASSLMGRPSSYEQYF.

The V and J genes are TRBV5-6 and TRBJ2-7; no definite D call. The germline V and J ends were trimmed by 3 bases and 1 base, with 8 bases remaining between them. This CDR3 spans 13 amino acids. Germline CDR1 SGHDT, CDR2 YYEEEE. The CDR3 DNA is TGTGCCAGCAGCTACGGGTCTTCCTACGAGCAGTACTTC. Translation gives CASSYGSSYEQYF.

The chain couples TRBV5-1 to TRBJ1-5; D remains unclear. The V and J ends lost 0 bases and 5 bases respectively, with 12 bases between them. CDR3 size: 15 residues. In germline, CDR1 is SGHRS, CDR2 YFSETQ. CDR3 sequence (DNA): TGCGCCAGCAGCTTGGATGGGAGGGCCTATCAGCCCCAGCATTTT. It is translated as CASSLDGRAYQPQHF.

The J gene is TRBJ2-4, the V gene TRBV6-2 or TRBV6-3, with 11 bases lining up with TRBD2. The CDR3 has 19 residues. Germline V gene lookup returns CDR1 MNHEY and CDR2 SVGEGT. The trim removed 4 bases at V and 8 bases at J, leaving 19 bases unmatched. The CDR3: CASSFQASSGRRHGDIQYF. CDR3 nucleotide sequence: TGTGCCAGCAGTTTCCAGGCCTCTAGCGGGAGGAGGCATGGAGACATTCAGTACTTC.

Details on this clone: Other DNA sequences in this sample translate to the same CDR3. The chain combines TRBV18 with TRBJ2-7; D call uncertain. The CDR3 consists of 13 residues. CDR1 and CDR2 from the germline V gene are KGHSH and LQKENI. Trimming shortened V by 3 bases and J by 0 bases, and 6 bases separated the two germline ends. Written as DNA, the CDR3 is TGTGCCAGCTCACCTTTGAGCTCCTACGAGCAGTACTTC. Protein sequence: CASSPLSSYEQYF.

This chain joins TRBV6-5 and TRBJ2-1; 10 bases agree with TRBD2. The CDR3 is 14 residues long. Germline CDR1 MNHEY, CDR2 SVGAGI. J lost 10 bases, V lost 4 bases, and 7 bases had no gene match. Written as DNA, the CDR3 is TGTGCCAGCAGTTTAAGCGGGGGGGCCCGGGAGCAGTTCTTC. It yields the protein CASSLSGGAREQFF.

In DNA, the CDR3 is TGTGCCAGTAGTACCCTGCTTGGGAGCTCCTACGAGCAGTACTTC. Amino acids: CASSTLLGSSYEQYF. The chain has TRBV19 and TRBJ2-7, with D tentatively TRBD2 (5 bases). This CDR3 comprises 15 residues. Germline V gene sequence: CDR1 LNHDA, CDR2 SQIVND (reference sequence). Deletions cut 4 bases from V and 0 bases from J, with 13 bases between. Together with reference TRBV19 and TRBJ2-7, the CDR3 gives the full variable domain: DGGITQSPKYLFRKEGQNVTLSCEQNLNHDAMYWYRQDPGQGLRLIYYSQIVNDFQKGDIAEGYSVSREKKESFPLTVTSAQKNPTAFYLCASSTLLGSSYEQYFGPGTRLTVT.

CDR3 sequence: CATLPRTGVHNEQFF. CDR3 nucleotides: TGTGCCACTCTACCCAGGACAGGGGTTCACAATGAGCAGTTCTTC. The genes are TRBV19 and TRBJ2-1; 9 bases match TRBD1. The trim removed 10 bases at V and 5 bases at J, leaving 12 bases unmatched. Looked up from germline, CDR1 is LNHDA and CDR2 is SQIVND (reference sequence). The CDR3 length is 15 residues.